Shown below are 8 T cell receptor beta chains from a single sample sequenced in a study of T cells after yellow fever vaccination (dated by TCRdb to the late 2010s). The method behind the library was 5' RACE. TCRdb lists the instrument as Illumina NovaSeq 6000. TCRdb's own reprocessing of the public reads used fastp at Q25 and MiXCR and kept productive beta chains. Each entry is one CDR3 protein sequence, shown with its most common DNA and genes. The sample yields over 250,000 distinct CDR3 sequences; about 5% were counted once. The ten largest clones add up to roughly 3% of the sample. According to the study, the label for this sample's treatment or condition signals: live attenuated yellow fever vaccine strain. Source: CD4+ T cells sorted from PBMCs, taken on the day of the yellow fever booster vaccination. The receptors were gathered from a man aged 18-30 years who received the YFV17D yellow fever vaccine.

This clonotype appeared a few times. The V gene is TRBV7-9, the J gene TRBJ1-2; 9 nucleotides agree with TRBD1. This CDR3 contains 15 residues. Germline CDR1 is SEHNR and CDR2 is FQNEAQ (reference sequence). J was trimmed by 4 bases and V by 3 bases; bases with no gene match: 6. The CDR3 loop is CASSFPLTGGYGYTF. DNA of the CDR3: TGTGCCAGCAGCTTCCCATTGACAGGGGGCTATGGCTACACCTTC. The full variable domain, its missing parts supplied by reference TRBV7-9 and TRBJ1-2, is DTGVSQNPRHKITKRGQNVTFRCDPISEHNRLYWYRQTLGQGPEFLTYFQNEAQLEKSRLLSDRFSAERPKGSFSTLEIQRTEQGDSAMYLCASSFPLTGGYGYTFGSGTRLTVV.

This clonotype was picked up a small number of times. The chain employs TRBV20-1 and TRBJ1-4, with D unresolved. The CDR3 totals 11 residues. V was pared by 3 bases and J by 5 bases, with 4 bases between. Germline V gene lookup returns CDR1 DFQATT and CDR2 SNEGSKA (reference sequence). The DNA of the CDR3 is TGCAGTGCTAGGACGAATGAAAAACTGTTTTTT. This translates into CSARTNEKLFF.

In the case of this clonotype: One end of the junction does not line up with germline, which may come from a read error. The chain employs TRBV6-6 and TRBJ2-5; D not certain. Per the germline V gene, CDR1 is MNHNY and CDR2 is SVGAGI (reference sequence). The CDR3 sequence is 12 residues long. CDR3 in amino acids: CASSYSKENQYF. As DNA, the CDR3 is TGTGCCAGCAGTTACTCGAAAGAGAACCAGTACTTC.

V gene TRBV7-9 combines with J gene TRBJ1-1; no definite D call. Per germline, CDR1 SEHNR and CDR2 FQNEAQ (reference sequence). The ends were cut back, 3 bases at V and 1 base at J, with 9 bases in the middle. This CDR3 has 14 amino acids. CDR3 region: CASSLPGENTEAFF. DNA for the CDR3: TGTGCCAGCAGCTTGCCGGGAGAGAACACTGAAGCTTTCTTT.

There are many counts of this clonotype. The chain couples TRBV28 to TRBJ2-5, with 9 bases fitting TRBD2. Per germline, CDR1 MDHEN and CDR2 SYDVKM. This CDR3 contains 16 residues. The V segment lost 5 bases and the J segment 5 bases; nucleotides outside the gene matches: 12. CDR3 sequence reads: CASSRPGGGAHETQYF. The CDR3 bases are TGTGCCAGCAGTAGGCCTGGCGGGGGGGCCCACGAGACCCAGTACTTC.

This clonotype was seen a few times. This chain uses TRBV11-2 with TRBJ1-6, with D uncertain. The CDR3 sequence is 13 residues long. Germline CDR1 reads SGHAT; CDR2 reads FQNNGV. Between the trimmed V and J ends, which lost 5 bases and 7 bases, there was a span of 9 bases. In DNA form, the CDR3 reads TGTGCCAGCAGCCTAATTGGCAATTCACCCCTCCACTTT. Protein product: CASSLIGNSPLHF.

About this clonotype: One junction end does not reproduce the germline sequence, and a read error may be involved. The V gene is TRBV7-7, the J gene TRBJ2-5; 7 bases line up with TRBD1. The CDR3 has 14 residues. The V gene's germline CDR1 is SSHAT and CDR2 FNYEAQ (reference sequence). This chain's CDR3 is CASSLTGPVETQYF. CDR3 DNA: TGTGCTAGCAGCCTGACAGGGCCGGTAGAGACCCAGTACTTC.

At least ten counts were recorded for this clonotype. This chain joins TRBV5-4 and TRBJ1-2; D gene uncertain. Deletions cut 3 bases from V and 7 bases from J, with 10 bases between. The germline V gene encodes CDR1 SGHNT and CDR2 YYREEE (reference sequence). The CDR3 is 12 residues long. CDR3 sequence: CASSSTLGGYTF. Written as DNA, the CDR3 is TGTGCCAGCAGCTCAACCTTGGGTGGCTACACCTTC.